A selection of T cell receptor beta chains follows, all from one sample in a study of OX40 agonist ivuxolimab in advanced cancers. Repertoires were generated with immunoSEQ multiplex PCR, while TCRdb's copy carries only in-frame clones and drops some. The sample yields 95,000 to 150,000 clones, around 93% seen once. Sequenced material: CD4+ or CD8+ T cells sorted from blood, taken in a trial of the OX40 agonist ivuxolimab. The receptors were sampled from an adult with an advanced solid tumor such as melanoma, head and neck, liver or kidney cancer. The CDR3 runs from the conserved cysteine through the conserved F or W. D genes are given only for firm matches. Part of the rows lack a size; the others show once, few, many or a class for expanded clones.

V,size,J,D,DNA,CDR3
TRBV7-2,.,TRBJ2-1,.,TGTGCCAGCAGCTTATGGACCTACGGTATAAATGAGCAGTTCTTC,CASSLWTYGINEQFF
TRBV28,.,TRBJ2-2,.,TGTGCCAGCCTAGCGGGGGAGCTGTTTTTT,CASLAGELFF
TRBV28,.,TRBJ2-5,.,TGTGCCAGCAGACCTGACAGCTTGTGGTCCCAGTACTTC,CASRPDSLWSQYF
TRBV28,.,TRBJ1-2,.,TGTGCCAGCAGGCCAGGGTTTAGTTATGGCTACACCTTC,CASRPGFSYGYTF
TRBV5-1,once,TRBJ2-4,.,TGCGCCAGCAGCTTGGGGCCCGAGAGCATTCAGTACTTC,CASSLGPESIQYF
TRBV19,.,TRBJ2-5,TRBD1,TGTGCCAGTAGCCGACAGGGCCAAGAGACCCAATACTTC,CASSRQGQETQYF
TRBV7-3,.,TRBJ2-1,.,TGTGCCAGCAGCTCCCCCGGGACCCACAATGAGCAGTTCTTC,CASSSPGTHNEQFF
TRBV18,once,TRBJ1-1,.,TGTGCCAGCTCACCTCTGGAAGTGTCGAACACTGAAGCTTTCTTT,CASSPLEVSNTEAFF
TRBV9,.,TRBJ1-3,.,TGTGCCAGCAGCGTAGCGACGGGGGGAGGAAACACCATATATTTT,CASSVATGGGNTIYF
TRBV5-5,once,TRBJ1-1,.,TGTGCCAGCTCAATACCCGGGGGTGGCACTGAAGCTTTCTTT,CASSIPGGGTEAFF
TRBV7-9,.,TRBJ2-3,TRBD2,TGTGCCAGCAGCTTTACTAGCGAGTGGGATACGCAGTATTTT,CASSFTSEWDTQYF
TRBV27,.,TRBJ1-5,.,TGTGCCAGCAGTATAATGGGGCCTCGTCAGCCCCAGCATTTT,CASSIMGPRQPQHF
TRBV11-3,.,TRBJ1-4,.,TGTGCCAGCAGCTCACCGACGGTCGGGGAAAAACTGTTTTTT,CASSSPTVGEKLFF
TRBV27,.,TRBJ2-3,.,TGTGCCAGCCGATATTCTCCAGATACGCAGTATTTT,CASRYSPDTQYF
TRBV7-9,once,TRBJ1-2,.,TGTGCCAGCAGCTTAGGGCAGAGCTATGGCTACACCTTC,CASSLGQSYGYTF
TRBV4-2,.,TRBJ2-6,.,TGTGCCAGCAGCCAAGATCGGGCAGGGGTGTACGTAGCTGGGGCCAACGTCCTGACTTTC,CASSQDRAGVYVAGANVLTF
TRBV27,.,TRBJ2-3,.,TGTGCCAGCAGGCCTATAAGTCTCCCGGGGGCAGATACGCAGTATTTT,CASRPISLPGADTQYF
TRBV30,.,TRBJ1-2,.,TGTGCCTGGAGTGTTGGCAGACGGATGAACTATGGCTACACCTTC,CAWSVGRRMNYGYTF
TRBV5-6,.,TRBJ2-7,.,TGTGCCAGCAGCTCTACGGACAGAAACTACGAGCAGTACTTC,CASSSTDRNYEQYF
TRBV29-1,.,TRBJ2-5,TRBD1,TGCAGCGTTGCCCGGACAGGGGACGTCCAAGAGACCCAGTACTTC,CSVARTGDVQETQYF
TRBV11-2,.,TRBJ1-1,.,TGTGCCAGCAGCTTAGATCTTAAGACTGAAGCTTTCTTT,CASSLDLKTEAFF
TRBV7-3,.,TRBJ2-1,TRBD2,TGTGCCAGCAGTCTTAGCGGGAGCTACAATGAGCAGTTCTTC,CASSLSGSYNEQFF
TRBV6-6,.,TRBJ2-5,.,TGTGCCAGCAGTCGCAAAATACAAGAGACCCAGTACTTC,CASSRKIQETQYF
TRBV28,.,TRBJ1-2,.,TGTGCCAGCAGTTCCGGGGGCGGCGCAAACTATGGCTACACCTTC,CASSSGGGANYGYTF
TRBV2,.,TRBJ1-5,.,TGTGCCAGCAGTACCCTGTATAGCAATCAGCCCCAGCATTTT,CASSTLYSNQPQHF
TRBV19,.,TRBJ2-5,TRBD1,TGTGCCAGTAGTTCCGGGACAGGGGTTAACCAGGAGACCCAGTACTTC,CASSSGTGVNQETQYF
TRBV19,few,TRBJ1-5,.,TGTGCCAGTAGTCAGGCGACAGACAATCAGCCCCAGCATTTT,CASSQATDNQPQHF
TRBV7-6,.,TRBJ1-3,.,TGTGCCAGCAGCTTAGGGGGAGCTCTTTCTGGAAACACCATATATTTT,CASSLGGALSGNTIYF
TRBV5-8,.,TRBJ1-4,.,TGTGCCAGCAGCTTGGCCCCCGGAACCATTAATGAAAAACTGTTTTTT,CASSLAPGTINEKLFF
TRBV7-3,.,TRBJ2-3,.,TGTGCCAGCAGCTTAACTGCTAGCGCGCGCACAGATACGCAGTATTTT,CASSLTASARTDTQYF
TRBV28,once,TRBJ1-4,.,TGTGCCAGCAGTCCCGGGAGTGGGTACGAAAAACTGTTTTTT,CASSPGSGYEKLFF
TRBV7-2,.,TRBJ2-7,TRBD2,TGTGCCAGCAGCTTCCCGGGACTAGCGGGATCCTACGAGCAGTACTTC,CASSFPGLAGSYEQYF
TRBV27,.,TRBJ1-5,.,TGTGCCAGCAGTTTACAGGGGCACCATCAGCCCCAGCATTTT,CASSLQGHHQPQHF
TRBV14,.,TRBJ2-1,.,TGTGCCGGCAGCGTACGGAATTACAATGAGCAGTTCTTC,CAGSVRNYNEQFF
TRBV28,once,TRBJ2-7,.,TGTGCCAGCACCCGAGGAGCTGCCTACGAGCAGTACTTC,CASTRGAAYEQYF
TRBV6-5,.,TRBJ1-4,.,TGTGCCAGCAGTTACTCGTCGGGGGGTGAAAAACTGTTTTTT,CASSYSSGGEKLFF
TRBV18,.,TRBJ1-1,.,TGTGCCAGCCCTAACAAAGGGGGGGCAGGGATGAACACTGAAGCTTTCTTT,CASPNKGGAGMNTEAFF
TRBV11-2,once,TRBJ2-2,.,TGTGCCAGCAGCTCCCAGAACACCGGGGAGCTGTTTTTT,CASSSQNTGELFF
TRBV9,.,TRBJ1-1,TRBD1,TGTGCCAGCAGCGCTTCGACAGGGGGCACTGAAGCTTTCTTT,CASSASTGGTEAFF